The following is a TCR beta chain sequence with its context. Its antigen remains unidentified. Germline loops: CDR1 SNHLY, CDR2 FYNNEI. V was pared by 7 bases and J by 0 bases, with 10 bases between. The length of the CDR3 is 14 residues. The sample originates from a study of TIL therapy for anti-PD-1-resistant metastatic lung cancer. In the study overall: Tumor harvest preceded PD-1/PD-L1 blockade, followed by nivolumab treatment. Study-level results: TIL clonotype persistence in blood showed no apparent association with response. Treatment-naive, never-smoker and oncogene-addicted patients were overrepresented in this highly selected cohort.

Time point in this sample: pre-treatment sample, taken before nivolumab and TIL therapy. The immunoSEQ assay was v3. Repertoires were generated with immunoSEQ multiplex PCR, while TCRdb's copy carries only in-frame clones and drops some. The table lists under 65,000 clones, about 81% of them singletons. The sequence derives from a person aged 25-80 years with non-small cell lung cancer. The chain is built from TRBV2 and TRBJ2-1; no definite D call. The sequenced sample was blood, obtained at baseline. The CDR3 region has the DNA TGTGCCAGCAAAATAACGGACTCCTACAATGAGCAGTTCTTC. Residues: CASKITDSYNEQFF.